This T cell receptor (beta chain) was profiled in a study of blood T cell repertoires in COVID-19. On the study more broadly: Acute and convalescent COVID-19 samples came from the United States, Italy and Spain. From T cells, B-cell-depleted T cells, or PBMCs came the material, which was cDNA or gDNA.

Trimming left V 3 bases short and J 4 bases short, with 9 bases between. The length of the CDR3 is 12 residues. Germline V gene lookup returns CDR1 SQVTM and CDR2 ANQGSEA. The data were produced by immunoSEQ multiplex PCR, yet TCRdb's version contains in-frame clones alone and is incomplete. The sample contains about 330,000 clones, approximately 82% of which appear only once. J is TRBJ1-2 and V is TRBV29-1; D is possibly TRBD1 (5 bases). The TCR originated in a woman aged 45-65 years with acute or convalescent COVID-19. Specimen: peripheral blood. For the CDR3, the DNA is TGCAGCGTTGATATCAGGGCCTATGGCTACACCTTC. It codes for CSVDIRAYGYTF.